These 29 T cell receptor beta chains came from one sample sequenced in a study of T cell repertoires in ileal Crohn's disease. Assay used: immunoSEQ multiplex PCR; TCRdb lists only in-frame clones, some missing. The repertoire consists of around 2,000 clones, with 87% occurring once and the leading ten covering approximately 6%. What was sequenced was ileal tissue. These receptors originate from an adult with Crohn's disease.

The rearrangement uses TRBV19 and TRBJ1-1; 7 bases are shared with TRBD1. The V gene end was trimmed by 5 bases and the J gene end by 7 bases; junction bases not matched to a gene: 19. CDR3 length equals 17 residues. The germline V gene encodes CDR1 LNHDA and CDR2 SQIVND (reference sequence). CDR3 region: CASSDAPFLSGQLEAFF. In DNA form, the CDR3 reads TGTGCCAGTAGTGATGCTCCCTTCCTCTCGGGACAGCTTGAAGCTTTCTTT.

This chain uses TRBV6-5 with TRBJ1-5, with D perhaps matching TRBD1 (5 bases). Germline V gene sequence: CDR1 MNHEY, CDR2 SVGAGI. The CDR3 extends over 13 amino acids. V lost 5 bases and J 5 bases, leaving 10 bases between the germline ends. The CDR3 here is CASSRTGDQPQHF. Here the CDR3 DNA reads TGTGCCAGCAGTCGTACAGGTGATCAGCCCCAGCATTTT.

The V call is TRBV5-1, the J call TRBJ2-5, with D tentatively TRBD1 (6 bases). The DNA end is a closer match to TRBJ2-7, so the J assignment may be wrong. CDR3 length: 12 residues. Per the germline V gene, CDR1 is SGHRS and CDR2 is YFSETQ. As DNA, the CDR3 is TGCGCCAGCAGCCCGGACAGCTACGAGCAGTACTTC. Its translation: CASSPDSYEQYF.

The chain carries TRBV7-2 and TRBJ2-1; 9 nucleotides agree with TRBD1. Germline V lookup: CDR1 SGHTA, CDR2 FQGNSA. The CDR3 loop spans 15 amino acids. The J segment lost 8 bases and the V segment lost 2 bases, leaving 7 bases of the junction unmatched. Here the CDR3 DNA reads TGTGCCAGCAGCTTAAGCGGACAGGGGTTCGATGAGCAGTTCTTC. Translating gives CASSLSGQGFDEQFF.

This chain connects TRBV25-1 to TRBJ2-2, with a possible D match to TRBD2 (5 bases). CDR1 is MGHDK, CDR2 SYGVNS, per germline. V was cut by 6 bases and J by 5 bases, with 13 bases left in between. CDR3 length: 14 residues. The CDR3: CASRGGLATGELFF. The CDR3 bases are TGTGCCAGCAGGGGCGGGTTGGCGACCGGGGAGCTGTTTTTT.

Judged by abundance, this clone is large. The chain is built from TRBV10-3 and TRBJ1-1; the match to TRBD1 covers 7 bases. CDR1 and CDR2 (germline): ENHRY, SYGVKD. V lost 9 bases, J lost 1 base, and 5 bases stayed unmatched. The CDR3 spans 13 residues. Here the CDR3 reads CAIRQGPNTEAFF. CDR3 sequence (DNA): TGTGCCATAAGACAGGGCCCGAACACTGAAGCTTTCTTT.

CDR3 loop: CSAVRGNEQYF. CDR3 coding DNA: TGCAGTGCTGTCAGGGGTAACGAGCAGTACTTC. This chain links TRBV20-1 with TRBJ2-7, with a tentative D call TRBD1 (6 bases). The V end lost 5 bases, the J end lost 5 bases, and 10 bases lay between the germline ends. Germline V CDR1 and CDR2: DFQATT, SNEGSKA (reference sequence). This CDR3 has 11 residues.

To note about this clone: Other DNA sequences of this sample code for an identical CDR3. The chain joins TRBV18 to TRBJ2-5; D may be TRBD1 (6 bases). The J call is in doubt because the DNA end fits TRBJ2-7 better. The CDR3 contains 14 residues. Germline lookup yields CDR1 KGHSH and CDR2 LQKENI. The CDR3 region is CASSPSGAAGEQYF. CDR3 bases: TGTGCCAGCTCACCGTCAGGGGCCGCTGGCGAGCAGTACTTC.

This sequence joins TRBV27 and TRBJ1-2, with TRBD1 matching 10 bases. Germline CDR1 reads MNHEY; CDR2 reads SMNVEV (reference sequence). This CDR3 has 15 amino acids. V was pared by 4 bases and J by 5 bases, with 7 bases of the junction left unmatched. The CDR3 bases are TGTGCCAGCAGTTCCGGACAGGGGGGGGCTTATGGCTACACCTTC. Amino acids: CASSSGQGGAYGYTF.

The V and J genes are TRBV9 and TRBJ1-6; a weak D match, TRBD1 (6 bases). Germline CDR1 and CDR2: SGDLS and YYNGEE. V shed 4 bases and J shed 7 bases, with 15 bases lying between them. The CDR3 is 15 amino acids. The CDR3 coding sequence is TGTGCCAGCAGCCGAGGGGCAGGGGAAAATTCACCCCTCCACTTT. Its translation is CASSRGAGENSPLHF. Variable domain in full (rest from reference TRBV9 and TRBJ1-6): DSGVTQTPKHLITATGQRVTLRCSPRSGDLSVYWYQQSLDQGLQFLIQYYNGEERAKGNILERFSAQQFPDLHSELNLSSLELGDSALYFCASSRGAGENSPLHFGNGTRLTVT.

This chain links TRBV6-6 with TRBJ2-5, with D hard to call. The V gene lost 6 bases and the J gene lost 3 bases, with 8 bases spanning the gap. Per the germline V gene, CDR1 is MNHNY and CDR2 is SVGAGI (reference sequence). CDR3 length: 12 amino acids. The CDR3 sequence is CASSELKETQYF. DNA for the CDR3: TGTGCCAGCAGCGAACTTAAAGAGACCCAGTACTTC.

The chain is built from TRBV19 and TRBJ1-1; TRBD1 matches 9 bases. The CDR3 covers 15 residues. The V gene end was trimmed by 6 bases and the J gene end by 6 bases; junction bases not matched to a gene: 11. The germline V gene encodes CDR1 LNHDA and CDR2 SQIVND (reference sequence). CDR3 sequence: CASREPDRGRAEAFF. CDR3 nucleotide sequence: TGTGCCAGTAGAGAGCCGGACAGGGGCCGGGCTGAAGCTTTCTTT. Using reference TRBV19 and TRBJ1-1 for the parts outside the CDR3, the full variable domain is DGGITQSPKYLFRKEGQNVTLSCEQNLNHDAMYWYRQDPGQGLRLIYYSQIVNDFQKGDIAEGYSVSREKKESFPLTVTSAQKNPTAFYLCASREPDRGRAEAFFGQGTRLTVV.

A single count supports this clone. The chain uses TRBV4-1 and TRBJ1-1, with D uncertain. V gave up 1 base and J gave up 1 base, with 7 bases separating them. Per germline, CDR1 MGHRA and CDR2 YSYEKL. The CDR3 length is 14 residues. The DNA for the CDR3 is TGCGCCAGCAGCCAAGTCTCAGGGAACACTGAAGCTTTCTTT. The encoded protein is CASSQVSGNTEAFF.

The chain couples TRBV15 to TRBJ2-5; perhaps TRBD2 as D (6 bases). This CDR3 spans 16 amino acids. Germline V CDR1 and CDR2: LNHNV, YYDKDF (reference sequence). Trimming removed 0 bases at V and 5 bases at J, with 16 bases between. The CDR3 is CATSRDRNEGRETQYF. CDR3 DNA sequence: TGTGCCACCAGCAGAGACAGGAATGAGGGGAGGGAGACCCAGTACTTC.

This rearrangement joins TRBV5-1 to TRBJ2-5; 7 positions match TRBD2. The closer fit of TRBJ2-7 to the DNA end suggests the J call may be wrong. The germline CDR1 and CDR2 sequences are SGHRS and YFSETQ. This CDR3 spans 17 amino acids. CDR3 region: CASSHWGRGGNSYEQYF. In DNA form, the CDR3 reads TGCGCCAGCAGCCATTGGGGACGCGGGGGTAACTCCTACGAGCAGTACTTC.

This clone turned up a few times. This chain uses TRBV11-1 with TRBJ1-2, with 9 bases matching TRBD1. There are 13 residues in the CDR3. With 1 base clipped from V and 6 bases from J, the junction kept 0 bases outside the gene matches. Germline lookup yields CDR1 SGHAT and CDR2 FQDESV (reference sequence). The CDR3 DNA is TGTGCCAGCAGCTTAGGGACAGGGGATGGCTACACCTTC. Its translation is CASSLGTGDGYTF.

This clone was observed a handful of times. The chain recombines TRBV7-9 with TRBJ1-2; a possible D gene is TRBD1 (5 bases). The ends were cut back, 3 bases at V and 2 bases at J, with 10 bases in the middle. The germline CDR1 and CDR2 sequences are SEHNR and FQNEAQ (reference sequence). CDR3 length equals 14 residues. CDR3 protein: CASSFQGGNYGYTF. The CDR3 DNA reads as TGTGCCAGCAGCTTTCAGGGAGGCAACTATGGCTACACCTTC. Looking up the rest from reference TRBV7-9 and TRBJ1-2 gives the full variable domain: DTGVSQNPRHKITKRGQNVTFRCDPISEHNRLYWYRQTLGQGPEFLTYFQNEAQLEKSRLLSDRFSAERPKGSFSTLEIQRTEQGDSAMYLCASSFQGGNYGYTFGSGTRLTVV.

This clone was counted a single time. The rearrangement joins TRBV19 to TRBJ2-3, with D possibly being TRBD1 (6 bases). V dropped 3 bases and J dropped 2 bases, with 15 bases sitting between them. Germline loops: CDR1 LNHDA, CDR2 SQIVND (reference sequence). CDR3 size: 16 residues. The CDR3 here is CASSITPGENTDTQYF. In DNA, the CDR3 is TGTGCCAGTAGTATTACGCCAGGGGAAAACACAGATACGCAGTATTTT.

The gene calls are TRBV7-9 and TRBJ2-6; 9 bases are shared with TRBD1. The CDR3 totals 18 residues. Germline V lookup: CDR1 SEHNR, CDR2 FQNEAQ (reference sequence). The junction had 11 bases not matched to a gene; V was cut back by 4 bases and J by 4 bases. CDR3 nucleotide sequence: TGTGCCAGCAGCTCCGGGGACAGGGTGGACGTGGGGGCCAACGTCCTGACTTTC. The encoded protein is CASSSGDRVDVGANVLTF.

This sequence joins TRBV7-6 and TRBJ1-4; a weak D match, TRBD1 (5 bases). Germline loops: CDR1 SGHVS, CDR2 FNYEAQ. V was pared by 2 bases and J by 7 bases, with 11 bases between. This CDR3 has 14 residues. The CDR3 protein is CASSLSGVGEKLFF. The CDR3 region has the DNA TGTGCCAGCAGCTTATCGGGGGTGGGTGAAAAACTGTTTTTT.

The chain couples TRBV2 to TRBJ2-3; D is unresolved. V shed 7 bases and J shed 0 bases, with 8 bases lying between them. Germline V gene data show CDR1 as SNHLY and CDR2 as FYNNEI. The CDR3 runs to 13 residues. CDR3: CASTIESTDTQYF. As DNA, the CDR3 is TGTGCCAGCACGATAGAAAGCACAGATACGCAGTATTTT.

The rearrangement uses TRBV19 and TRBJ2-7; TRBD1 matches 10 bases. CDR1 and CDR2 (germline): LNHDA, SQIVND (reference sequence). V shed 5 bases and J 2 bases; nucleotides not matched to a gene: 6. This CDR3 region has 15 residues. CDR3 DNA: TGTGCCAGTAGTTCCCGGGACAGGGGAACCTACGAGCAGTACTTC. Translating gives CASSSRDRGTYEQYF.

This clone has only one observation. This chain uses TRBV4-2 with TRBJ2-2; the match to TRBD1 covers 8 bases. Germline-derived CDR1 and CDR2 are LGHNA and YNFKEQ. The length of the CDR3 is 16 residues. The trim removed 4 bases at V and 3 bases at J, leaving 7 bases unmatched. CDR3 residues: CASSPYRGVDTGELFF. As DNA, the CDR3 is TGTGCCAGCAGCCCTTACAGGGGGGTCGACACCGGGGAGCTGTTTTTT.

V is TRBV5-1 and J is TRBJ1-6; 8 nucleotides match TRBD1. This CDR3 contains 17 residues. V shed 4 bases and J 9 bases; nucleotides not matched to a gene: 15. From germline, CDR1 is SGHRS and CDR2 YFSETQ. The CDR3 nucleotides are TGCGCCAGCAGCCCGGACAGGGAAAGGCCCACGAGTTCACCCCTCCACTTT. Translated, it gives CASSPDRERPTSSPLHF.

The gene calls are TRBV7-9 and TRBJ2-2; 7 nucleotides line up with TRBD1. The germline V gene encodes CDR1 SEHNR and CDR2 FQNEAQ (reference sequence). V trimming: 5 bases; J trimming: 5 bases; junction bases outside the gene matches: 8. CDR3 length: 15 amino acids. The chain's CDR3 is CASSDRDRETGELFF. The CDR3 DNA reads TGTGCCAGCAGCGACCGGGACAGAGAAACCGGGGAGCTGTTTTTT.

The genes are TRBV27 and TRBJ1-1, with D perhaps matching TRBD1 (5 bases). The CDR3 is made up of 15 amino acids. Trimming cost V 3 bases and J 1 base, with 12 bases left between them. From germline, CDR1 is MNHEY and CDR2 SMNVEV (reference sequence). As DNA, the CDR3 is TGTGCCAGCAGTTTTGGCAGACAGCAGAACACTGAAGCTTTCTTT. It is translated as CASSFGRQQNTEAFF.

The J gene is TRBJ1-1, the V gene TRBV5-4, with 7 bases matching TRBD1. CDR3 size: 14 residues. The ends lost 2 bases at V and 4 bases at J; junction bases unmatched: 5. The germline V gene has CDR1 SGHNT and CDR2 YYREEE (reference sequence). CDR3 nucleotide sequence: TGTGCCAGCAGCTTCCAGGGGGTTGGCACTGAAGCTTTCTTT. It specifies CASSFQGVGTEAFF.

The V and J genes are TRBV6-6 and TRBJ1-4, with D uncertain. This CDR3 is built from 13 residues. Germline V gene lookup returns CDR1 MNHNY and CDR2 SVGAGI (reference sequence). With 6 bases removed from V and 8 bases from J, the gap between germline ends came to 13 bases. The chain's CDR3 is CASRADGPEKLFF. CDR3 DNA sequence: TGTGCCAGCAGAGCCGATGGGCCAGAAAAACTGTTTTTT.

This clone was observed a few times. This chain uses TRBV30 with TRBJ2-5; 8 bases are a match to TRBD1. This CDR3 region has 20 residues. The J segment lost 1 base and the V segment lost 0 bases, leaving 19 bases of the junction unmatched. CDR1 is GTSNPN, CDR2 SVGIG, per germline (reference sequence). The CDR3 sequence: CAWSVFATGEYVFVQETQYF. CDR3 nucleotide sequence: TGTGCCTGGAGTGTATTCGCGACAGGGGAGTATGTTTTCGTCCAAGAGACCCAGTACTTC.